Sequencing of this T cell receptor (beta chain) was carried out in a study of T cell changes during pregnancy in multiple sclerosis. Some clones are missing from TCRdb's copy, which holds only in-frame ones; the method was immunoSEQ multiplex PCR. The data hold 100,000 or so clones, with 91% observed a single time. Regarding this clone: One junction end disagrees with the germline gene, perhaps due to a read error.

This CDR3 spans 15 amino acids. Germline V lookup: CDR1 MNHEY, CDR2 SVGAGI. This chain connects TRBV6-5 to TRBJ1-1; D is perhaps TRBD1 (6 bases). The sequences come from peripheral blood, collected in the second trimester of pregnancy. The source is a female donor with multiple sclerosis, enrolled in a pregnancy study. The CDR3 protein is CASSYYTPGEGEAFF. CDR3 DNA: TGTGCCAGCAGCTACTACACGCCAGGGGAGGGGGAAGCTTTCTTT.